This T cell receptor (beta chain) was identified in a study of beta chain features in type 1 diabetes. One heparinised draw of blood, averaging roughly 110 mL, came from each donor. Populations isolated by sorting all had purity greater than 95%. The study's findings and limits: Sequencing used cDNA, and cells with high TCR expression could therefore be over-represented.

The CDR3 covers 11 residues. Germline CDR1 is LNHDA and CDR2 is SQIVND (reference sequence). Trimming took 5 bases from V and 4 from J, leaving 5 bases between them. Expressed TCRB transcripts were sequenced, since all the RNA that had been isolated was reverse transcribed. Assay: immunoSEQ multiplex PCR; the TCRdb copy retains only in-frame clones and omits some. This table has roughly 370,000 clones, approximately 15% appearing once. The sample holds a few counts of this clone. The antigen remains unidentified. The V call is TRBV19, the J call TRBJ1-2; D is ambiguous. The sequence was obtained from a man under 40 in good health. The source material was naive CD4+ T cells from blood. The chain's CDR3 is CASSLSYGYTF. DNA of the CDR3: TGTGCCAGTAGTCTAAGCTATGGCTACACCTTC.